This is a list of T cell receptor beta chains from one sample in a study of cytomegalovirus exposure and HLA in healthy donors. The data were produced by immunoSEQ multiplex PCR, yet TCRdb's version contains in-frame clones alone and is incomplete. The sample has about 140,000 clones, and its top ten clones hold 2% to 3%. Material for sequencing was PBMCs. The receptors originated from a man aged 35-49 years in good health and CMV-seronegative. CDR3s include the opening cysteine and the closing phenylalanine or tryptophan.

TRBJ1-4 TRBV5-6 CASSLLATNEKLFF
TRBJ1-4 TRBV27 CASSPSPGGSEKLFF
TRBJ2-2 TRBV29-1 CSVNVLAGAGELFF
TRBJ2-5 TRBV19 CASSDRGGRETQYF
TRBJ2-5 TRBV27 CASSLFGAGAKTQYF
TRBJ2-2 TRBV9 CASSVVAGGPGAGELFF
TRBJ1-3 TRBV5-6 CASSLDGGRRSSGNTIYF
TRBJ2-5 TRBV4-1 CASSQFAGGVETQYF
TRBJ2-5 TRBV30 CATERGRETQYF
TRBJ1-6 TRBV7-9 CASSSQGEPLHF
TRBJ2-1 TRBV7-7 CASSPTSGVNEQFF
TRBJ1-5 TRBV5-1 CASSLGYGQGINQPQHF
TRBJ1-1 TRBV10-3 CAITPTGADTEAFF
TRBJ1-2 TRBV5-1 CASSLPGQFYGYTF
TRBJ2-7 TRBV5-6 CASSTSGGPLGEQYF
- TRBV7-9 CASSLAGSHEQYF
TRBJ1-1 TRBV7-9 CASSLARTASFMNTEAFF
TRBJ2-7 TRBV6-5 CASSYSGRGYEQYF
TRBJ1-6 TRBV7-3 CASSFGQGNSPLHF
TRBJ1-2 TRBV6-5 CASSSQGDGYTF
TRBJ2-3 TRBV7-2 CASSRRVLPDTQYF
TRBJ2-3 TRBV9 CASSPGLAGAYTDTQYF
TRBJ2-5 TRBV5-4 CASSPDRGQETQYF
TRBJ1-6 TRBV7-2 CASSPGTRINSPLHF
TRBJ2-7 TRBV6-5 CASSDGTGGFEQYF
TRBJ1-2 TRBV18 CASSPSGGLYGYTF
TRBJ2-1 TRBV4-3 CASSPGVRQGGEQFF
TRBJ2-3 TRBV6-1 CASSEARKGQLSTDTQYF
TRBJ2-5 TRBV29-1 CSVEEGPETQYF
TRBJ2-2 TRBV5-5 CASRRVGTYNTGELFF
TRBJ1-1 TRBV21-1 CASSTRTGGTEAFF
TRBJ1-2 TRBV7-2 CASSFRRGDGYTF
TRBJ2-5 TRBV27 CASSLSGGQTQYF
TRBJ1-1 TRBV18 CASSPYREYTEAFF
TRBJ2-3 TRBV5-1 CASRGSGSTDTQYF
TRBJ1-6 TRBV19 CASAGTGTNSPLHF
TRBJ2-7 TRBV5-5 CASRYGTGGSYEQYF
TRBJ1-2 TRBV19 CASSMEGGYGYTF